The entry that follows covers one T cell receptor (beta chain) sequence. Its matching antigen is unknown. The data were obtained in a study of T cell repertoires in cytomegalovirus infection. On the study more broadly: Selection of CMV epitopes for the study included recently identified HLA-C-restricted and well-studied HLA-B-restricted ones. CMV infection and matching HLA type were both indicated by public TCR beta signatures. Study-wide points: Ex vivo, HLA-C-restricted CMV-specific TCR beta clonotypes prevailed over the rest of the response.

MiXCR, applied by TCRdb to the reads, yields one record per CDR3 protein. The table has 250,000 to 300,000 distinct CDR3 sequences, about 20% seen once. The V end was cut by 4 bases, the J end by 2 bases, with 11 bases between. Germline assignment: CDR1 SGHDT and CDR2 YYEEEE. The CDR3 totals 14 residues. Sequences were derived from cultured PBMCs, sampled from culture after CMV antigen stimulation. This chain links TRBV5-6 with TRBJ2-3; D is uncertain. The sequence derives from a human donor in good health (CMV status not recorded). Some clones in this sample may be carry-over from other donors' samples. The CDR3 DNA follows: TGTGCCAGCAGCCCAACACGAACCACAGATACGCAGTATTTT. It specifies CASSPTRTTDTQYF.